This T cell receptor (beta chain) derives from a study of blood T cells in healthy people across ages. The CDR3 runs to 14 residues. CDR1 is SNHLY, CDR2 FYNNEI, per germline. Using a J-beta primer mix together with a sample-barcoded 5' primer, a second PCR was run for roughly 6 to 12 cycles. TCRdb re-called the 5' RACE reads through MiXCR, storing one row per CDR3 protein. The sample comprises about 640,000 distinct CDR3 sequences, about 30% of which are singletons, and approximately 14% rests with the top ten. About this clonotype itself: The antigen is undetermined. Relative to the germline gene, one junction end is altered; a read error may explain this.

Donors were healthy Caucasian individuals from Russia aged about 6 to 90. General study results and limits: Long-lived and aged donors differed, with more naive CD4+ cells and higher diversity in the long-lived.

The chain combines TRBV2 with TRBJ1-6; D not resolved. The TCR was taken from a woman aged 80 or over in good health. Sample: blood. As DNA, the CDR3 is TGTGGCAGCAGTGTCTATAGACTGAATTCACCCCTCCACTTT. It is translated as CGSSVYRLNSPLHF. Complete variable domain (other parts from reference TRBV2 and TRBJ1-6): EPEVTQTPSHQVTQMGQEVILRCVPISNHLYFYWYRQILGQKVEFLVSFYNNEISEKSEIFDDQFSVERPDGSNFTLKIRSTKLEDSAMYFCGSSVYRLNSPLHFGNGTRLTVT.